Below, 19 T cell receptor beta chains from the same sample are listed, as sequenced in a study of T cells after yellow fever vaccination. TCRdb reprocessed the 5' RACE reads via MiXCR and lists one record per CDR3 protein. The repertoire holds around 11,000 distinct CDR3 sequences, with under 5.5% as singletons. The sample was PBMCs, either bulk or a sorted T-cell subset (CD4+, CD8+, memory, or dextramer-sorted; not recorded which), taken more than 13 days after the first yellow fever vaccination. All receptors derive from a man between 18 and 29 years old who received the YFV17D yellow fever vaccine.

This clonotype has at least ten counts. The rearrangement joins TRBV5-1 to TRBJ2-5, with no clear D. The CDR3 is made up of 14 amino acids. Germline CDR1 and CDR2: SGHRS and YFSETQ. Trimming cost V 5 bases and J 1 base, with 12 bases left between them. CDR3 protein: CASRVVEPQETQYF. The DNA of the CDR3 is TGCGCCAGCAGGGTCGTGGAGCCCCAAGAGACCCAGTACTTC.

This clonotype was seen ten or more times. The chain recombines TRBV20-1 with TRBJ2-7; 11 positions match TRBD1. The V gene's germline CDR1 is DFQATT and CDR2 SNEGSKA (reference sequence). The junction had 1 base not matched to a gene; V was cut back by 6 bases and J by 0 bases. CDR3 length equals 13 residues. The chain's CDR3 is CSAGTGGSYEQYV. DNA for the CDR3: TGCAGTGCCGGGACAGGGGGCTCCTACGAGCAGTACGTC.

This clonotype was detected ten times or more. The DNA of the CDR3 is TGTGCCAGCAGCTTTCAACAGGGGAGAGAGACCCAGTACTTC. This sequence encodes CASSFQQGRETQYF. This chain joins TRBV7-2 and TRBJ2-5; TRBD1 matches at 7 bases. In germline, CDR1 is SGHTA, CDR2 FQGNSA. J gave up 4 bases and V 3 bases, and 5 bases lay outside the gene matches. This CDR3 comprises 14 residues.

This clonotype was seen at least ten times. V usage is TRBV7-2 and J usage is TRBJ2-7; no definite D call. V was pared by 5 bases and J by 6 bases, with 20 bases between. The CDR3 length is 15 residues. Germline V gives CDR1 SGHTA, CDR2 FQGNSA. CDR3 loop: CASSISGVLPSEQYV. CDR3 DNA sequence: TGTGCCAGCAGCATCTCGGGCGTCCTACCTTCCGAGCAGTACGTC.

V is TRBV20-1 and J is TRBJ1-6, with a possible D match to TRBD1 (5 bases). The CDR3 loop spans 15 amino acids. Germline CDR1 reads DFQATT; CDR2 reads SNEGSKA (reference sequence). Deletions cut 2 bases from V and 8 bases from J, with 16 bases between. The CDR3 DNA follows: TGCAGTGCTAGAAGGGGAGCTGGAGCGGATTCACCCCTCCACTTT. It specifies CSARRGAGADSPLHF.

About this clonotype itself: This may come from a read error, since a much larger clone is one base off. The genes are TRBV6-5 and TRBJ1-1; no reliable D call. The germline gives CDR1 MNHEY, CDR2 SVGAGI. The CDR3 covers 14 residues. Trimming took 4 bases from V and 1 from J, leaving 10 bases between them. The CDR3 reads CASSSIGKNTEAFF. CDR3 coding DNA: TGTGCCAGCAGTTCGATAGGGAAGAACACTGAAGCTTTCTTT.

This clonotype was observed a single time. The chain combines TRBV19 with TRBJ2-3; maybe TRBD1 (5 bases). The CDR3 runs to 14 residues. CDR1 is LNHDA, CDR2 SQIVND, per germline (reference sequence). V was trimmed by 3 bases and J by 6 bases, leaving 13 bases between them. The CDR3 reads CASSMGRVEDTQYF. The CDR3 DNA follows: TGTGCCAGTAGTATGGGCAGGGTAGAGGATACGCAGTATTTT.

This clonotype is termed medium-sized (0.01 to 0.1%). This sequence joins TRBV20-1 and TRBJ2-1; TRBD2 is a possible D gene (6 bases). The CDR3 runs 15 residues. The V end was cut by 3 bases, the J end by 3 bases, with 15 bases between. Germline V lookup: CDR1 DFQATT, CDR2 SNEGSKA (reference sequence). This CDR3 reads CSASPRDGVYNEQFF. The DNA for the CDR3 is TGCAGTGCTAGCCCGCGGGACGGGGTCTACAATGAGCAGTTCTTC.

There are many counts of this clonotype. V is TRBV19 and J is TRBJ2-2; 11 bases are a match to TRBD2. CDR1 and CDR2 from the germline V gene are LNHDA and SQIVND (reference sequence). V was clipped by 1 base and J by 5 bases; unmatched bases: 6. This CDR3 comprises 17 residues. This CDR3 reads CASSIGRASGGTGELFF. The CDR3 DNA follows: TGTGCCAGTAGTATAGGACGGGCTAGCGGGGGGACCGGGGAGCTGTTTTTT.

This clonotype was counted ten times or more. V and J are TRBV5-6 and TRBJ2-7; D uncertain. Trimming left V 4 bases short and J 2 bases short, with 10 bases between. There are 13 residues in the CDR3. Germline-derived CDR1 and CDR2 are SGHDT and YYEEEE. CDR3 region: CASSISQTYEQYV. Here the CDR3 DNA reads TGTGCCAGCAGCATTTCCCAGACCTACGAGCAGTACGTC.

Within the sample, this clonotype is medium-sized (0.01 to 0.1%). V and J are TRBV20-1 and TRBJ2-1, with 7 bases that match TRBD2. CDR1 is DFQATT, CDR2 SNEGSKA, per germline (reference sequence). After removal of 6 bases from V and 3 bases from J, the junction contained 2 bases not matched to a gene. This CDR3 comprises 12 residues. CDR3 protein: CSARDYYNEQFF. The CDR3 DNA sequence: TGCAGTGCGCGGGACTACTACAATGAGCAGTTCTTC.

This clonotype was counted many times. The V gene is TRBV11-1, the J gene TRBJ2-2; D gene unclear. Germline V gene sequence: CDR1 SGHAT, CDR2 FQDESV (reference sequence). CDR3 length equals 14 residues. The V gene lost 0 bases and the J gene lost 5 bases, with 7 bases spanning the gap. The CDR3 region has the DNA TGTGCCAGCAGCTTAGCAGGCCCGACCGGGGAGCTGTTTTTT. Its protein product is CASSLAGPTGELFF.

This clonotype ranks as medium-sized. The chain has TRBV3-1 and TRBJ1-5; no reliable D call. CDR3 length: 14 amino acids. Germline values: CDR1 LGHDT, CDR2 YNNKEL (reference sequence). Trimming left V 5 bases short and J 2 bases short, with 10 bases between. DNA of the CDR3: TGTGCCAGCAGCGGAGGAAGGGGCAATCAGCCCCAGCATTTT. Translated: CASSGGRGNQPQHF.

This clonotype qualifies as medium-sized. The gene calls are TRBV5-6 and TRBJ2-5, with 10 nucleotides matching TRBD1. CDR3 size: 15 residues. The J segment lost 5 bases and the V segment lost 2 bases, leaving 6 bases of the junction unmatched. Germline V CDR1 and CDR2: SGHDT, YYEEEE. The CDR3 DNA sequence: TGTGCCAGCAGCTTCCGACAGGGGGCTTCGGAGACCCAGTACTTC. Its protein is CASSFRQGASETQYF.

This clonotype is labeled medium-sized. As DNA, the CDR3 is TGTGCCAGCATCGCACTAGCGGGGGGGATCAGATCCCACAATGAGCAGTTCTTC. Its translation: CASIALAGGIRSHNEQFF. This chain links TRBV27 with TRBJ2-1; 13 bases agree with TRBD2. This CDR3 comprises 18 residues. Trimming cost V 7 bases and J 5 bases; bases outside gene matches: 14. Germline V gene data show CDR1 as MNHEY and CDR2 as SMNVEV (reference sequence).

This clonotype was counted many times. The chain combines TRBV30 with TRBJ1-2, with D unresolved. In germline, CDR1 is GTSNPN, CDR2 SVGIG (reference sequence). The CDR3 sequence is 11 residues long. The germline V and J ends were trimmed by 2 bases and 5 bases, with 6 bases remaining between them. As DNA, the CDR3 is TGTGCCTGGAGTCTCGGGTATGGCTACACCTTC. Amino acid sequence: CAWSLGYGYTF.

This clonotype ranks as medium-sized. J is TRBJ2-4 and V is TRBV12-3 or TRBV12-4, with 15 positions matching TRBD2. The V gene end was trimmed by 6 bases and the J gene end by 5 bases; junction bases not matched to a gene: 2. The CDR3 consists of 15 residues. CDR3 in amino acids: CASSRTSGGENIQYF. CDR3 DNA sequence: TGTGCCAGCAGCCGGACTAGCGGGGGGGAAAACATTCAGTACTTC.

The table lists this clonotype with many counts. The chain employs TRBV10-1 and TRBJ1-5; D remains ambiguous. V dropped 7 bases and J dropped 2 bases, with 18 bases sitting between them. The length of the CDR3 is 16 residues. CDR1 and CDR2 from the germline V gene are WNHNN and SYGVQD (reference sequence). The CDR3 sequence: CASNSRPPEGNQPQHF. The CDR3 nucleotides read TGCGCCAGCAATTCGAGGCCCCCCGAAGGCAATCAGCCCCAGCATTTT.

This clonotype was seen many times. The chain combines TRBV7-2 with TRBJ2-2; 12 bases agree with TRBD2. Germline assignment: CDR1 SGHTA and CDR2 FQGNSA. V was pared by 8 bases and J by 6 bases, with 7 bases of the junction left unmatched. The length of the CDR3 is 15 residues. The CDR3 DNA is TGTGCCAGCTCGAGGACTAGCGGGGCCCCCGGGGAGCTGTTTTTT. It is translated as CASSRTSGAPGELFF.